This entry concerns a single T cell receptor beta chain. This CDR3 has 14 amino acids. V lost 5 bases, J lost 7 bases, and 15 bases lay in between. Germline loops: CDR1 SEHNR, CDR2 FQNEAQ (reference sequence). The data are from a study of blood T cell repertoires in COVID-19. At the level of the study: Samples came from the United States, Italy and Spain, spanning acute and convalescent COVID-19.

Clones were sequenced by immunoSEQ multiplex PCR, and TCRdb holds only the in-frame ones, with some missing. The sample lists 25,000 or so clones; roughly 94% were seen once. The sequence came from a woman aged 45-65 years with active COVID-19. The sequenced sample consisted of peripheral blood. The J gene is TRBJ2-1, the V gene TRBV7-9, with D possibly being TRBD2 (5 bases). This CDR3 is CASSLPASLNEQFF. The CDR3 DNA is TGTGCCAGCAGCCTCCCGGCTAGCTTAAATGAGCAGTTCTTC.